Following are 29 T cell receptor beta chains from one sample sequenced in a study of vaccination effects on CD4 cells after COVID-19. Measured with immunoSEQ multiplex PCR; TCRdb has only the in-frame clones, and not every one. The table has 77,000 or so clones, around 76% seen once; the top ten hold approximately 10%. Antigen-specific CD4+ T cells were first expanded with viral peptide pools by the ViraFEST assay and only then sequenced. A roughly 10-day culture period preceded the isolation of CD4+ T cells. Vaccinated recipients, who were negative for nucleocapsid antibodies, had no history of SARS-CoV-2 infection. These TCRs' antigens remain unknown. The sample in question was CD4+ T cells from PBMCs cultured with SARS-CoV-2 spike peptides, obtained before COVID-19 vaccination. These receptors were taken from a human donor who received a COVID-19 vaccine.

This clone was observed a few times. The chain couples TRBV3-1 (or the pseudogene TRBV3-2) to TRBJ1-2; D remains ambiguous. Trimming shortened V by 3 bases and J by 2 bases, and 7 bases separated the two germline ends. The CDR3 totals 13 residues. The V gene's germline CDR1 is LGHDT and CDR2 YNNKEL (reference sequence). The CDR3 bases are TGTGCCAGCAGCCAGGACGGAAACTATGGCTACACCTTC. It specifies CASSQDGNYGYTF.

This clone showed up just a few times. This sequence joins TRBV5-8 and TRBJ1-6, with D maybe TRBD1 (5 bases). The CDR3 has 16 residues. CDR1 is SGHTS and CDR2 is YDEGEE in the germline V gene. Trimming removed 4 bases from V and 7 bases from J, with 18 bases in between. The CDR3: CASSLAWGVGNSPLHF. The CDR3 DNA sequence: TGTGCCAGCAGCCTAGCTTGGGGCGTCGGGAATTCACCCCTCCACTTT.

In this sample, this clone turned up once. The chain employs TRBV5-8 and TRBJ2-3, with a weak D call TRBD1 (6 bases). Germline CDR1 reads SGHTS; CDR2 reads YDEGEE. The CDR3 loop spans 14 amino acids. V lost 10 bases and J lost 4, with 19 bases in between. The CDR3 nucleotides are TGTGCCTCCCCCGTTTGGCAGGGGCCAGATACGCAGTATTTT. It is translated as CASPVWQGPDTQYF. The full variable domain, rest sourced from reference TRBV5-8 and TRBJ2-3, is EAGVTQSPTHLIKTRGQQATLRCSPISGHTSVYWYQQALGLGLQFLLWYDEGEERNRGNFPPRFSGRQFPNYSSELNVNALELEDSALYLCASPVWQGPDTQYFGPGTRLTVL.

V usage is TRBV5-1 and J usage is TRBJ1-1; D call uncertain. This CDR3 region has 15 residues. Per germline, CDR1 SGHRS and CDR2 YFSETQ. V gave up 3 bases and J gave up 2 bases, with 14 bases separating them. CDR3 sequence (DNA): TGCGCCAGCAGCTCGGACGCGCACGGTAACACTGAAGCTTTCTTT. Protein: CASSSDAHGNTEAFF.

The chain is built from TRBV19 and TRBJ1-1; 8 nucleotides match TRBD1. The ends lost 5 bases at V and 4 bases at J; junction bases unmatched: 9. The germline V gene has CDR1 LNHDA and CDR2 SQIVND (reference sequence). This CDR3 spans 15 amino acids. Written as DNA, the CDR3 is TGTGCCAGTAGTGGCGGCAGGGGGCCCGGCACTGAAGCTTTCTTT. Its translation is CASSGGRGPGTEAFF.

The chain combines TRBV27 with TRBJ2-1; D not certain. Germline-derived CDR1 and CDR2 are MNHEY and SMNVEV (reference sequence). The CDR3 length is 13 residues. The V gene lost 3 bases and the J gene lost 5 bases, with 8 bases spanning the gap. The CDR3, as DNA: TGTGCCAGCAGTTTGCGTCAGAACAATGAGCAGTTCTTC. It encodes CASSLRQNNEQFF.

The gene calls are TRBV3-1 (or the pseudogene TRBV3-2) and TRBJ1-5; the D gene is possibly TRBD1 (5 bases). The CDR3 is 15 amino acids. The germline V gene encodes CDR1 LGHDT and CDR2 YNNKEL (reference sequence). V shed 3 bases and J shed 1 base, with 10 bases lying between them. Written as DNA, the CDR3 is TGTGCCAGCAGCCACCTGACAGAAAGCAATCAGCCCCAGCATTTT. Its protein product is CASSHLTESNQPQHF.

The V and J genes are TRBV6-6 and TRBJ2-1; TRBD1 matches at 8 bases. This CDR3 region has 14 residues. CDR1 is MNHNY, CDR2 SVGAGI, per germline (reference sequence). Losses at the gene ends were 2 bases for V and 7 bases for J; bases not matched to a gene: 4. The CDR3 DNA follows: TGTGCCAGCAGTTACCGACGGACAGGGAATGAGCAGTTCTTC. This gives the protein CASSYRRTGNEQFF.

This chain connects TRBV19 to TRBJ2-2; D may be TRBD1 (6 bases). Looked up from germline, CDR1 is LNHDA and CDR2 is SQIVND (reference sequence). This CDR3 has 14 amino acids. Trimming pared 3 bases from V and 8 bases from J, leaving 13 bases between. The CDR3 coding sequence is TGTGCCAGTAGTATTCCCCAGGGGTTGGGGGAGCTGTTTTTT. Encoded protein: CASSIPQGLGELFF.

V usage is TRBV6-4 and J usage is TRBJ1-4; a possible D gene is TRBD1 (5 bases). The CDR3 consists of 14 residues. Germline V gene lookup returns CDR1 MRHNA and CDR2 SNTAGT. V was clipped by 10 bases and J by 8 bases, with 20 bases between them. In DNA, the CDR3 is TGTGCCACCCCCTCCTCAGGGATTGGGGAAAAACTGTTTTTT. It encodes CATPSSGIGEKLFF.

V gene TRBV5-6 combines with J gene TRBJ2-5; 7 bases match TRBD1. Germline trimming cut 4 bases from V and 4 bases from J; bases unmatched to any gene: 7. This CDR3 is 14 amino acids long. Germline V gene sequence: CDR1 SGHDT, CDR2 YYEEEE. The CDR3 region is CASSLWTGGETQYF. CDR3 DNA sequence: TGTGCCAGCAGCCTTTGGACAGGAGGAGAGACCCAGTACTTC.

This clone was observed once. V usage is TRBV30 and J usage is TRBJ1-3; D is undetermined. There are 12 residues in the CDR3. Trimming took off 3 bases at V and 4 bases at J, with 7 bases between the two ends. Per germline, CDR1 GTSNPN and CDR2 SVGIG (reference sequence). In DNA form, the CDR3 reads TGTGCCTGGAGAGTACCCGGAAACACCATATATTTT. Translated: CAWRVPGNTIYF.

The chain carries TRBV18 and TRBJ2-5; 11 bases agree with TRBD2. V dropped 3 bases and J dropped 1; count of bases not matched to a gene: 4. Per the germline V gene, CDR1 is KGHSH and CDR2 is LQKENI. The CDR3 extends over 16 amino acids. CDR3 loop: CASSPRLAGTQETQYF. The CDR3 DNA reads TGTGCCAGCTCACCCCGACTAGCGGGGACCCAAGAGACCCAGTACTTC.

The V gene is TRBV5-1, the J gene TRBJ2-6; TRBD2 aligns across 10 bases. The germline V gene has CDR1 SGHRS and CDR2 YFSETQ. The V segment lost 4 bases and the J segment 2 bases; nucleotides outside the gene matches: 9. This CDR3 is built from 18 residues. The CDR3: CASSLPSGGDPGANVLTF. The DNA for the CDR3 is TGCGCCAGCAGCCTCCCCAGCGGGGGGGATCCTGGGGCCAACGTCCTGACTTTC.

The chain has TRBV10-3 and TRBJ1-5, with D unresolved. Per germline, CDR1 ENHRY and CDR2 SYGVKD. This CDR3 has 14 amino acids. Between the trimmed V and J ends, which lost 3 bases and 3 bases, there was a span of 9 bases. CDR3 sequence (DNA): TGTGCCATCAGTGAATTGGGTCCCAATCAGCCCCAGCATTTT. Residues: CAISELGPNQPQHF.

This rearrangement joins TRBV5-1 to TRBJ1-3; D is uncertain. From germline, CDR1 is SGHRS and CDR2 YFSETQ. V lost 0 bases and J 6 bases, leaving 13 bases between the germline ends. The CDR3 runs 15 residues. This CDR3 is CASSLDINPVNTIYF. CDR3 in DNA: TGCGCCAGCAGCTTGGATATAAATCCGGTAAACACCATATATTTT.

The chain combines TRBV10-3 with TRBJ1-1; D unresolved. The CDR3 spans 14 residues. Trimming took 1 base from V and 1 from J, leaving 7 bases between them. Per germline, CDR1 ENHRY and CDR2 SYGVKD. This CDR3 reads CAISEYHPNTEAFF. As DNA, the CDR3 is TGTGCCATCAGTGAGTATCACCCGAACACTGAAGCTTTCTTT.

This clone is a singleton in its sample. This rearrangement joins TRBV5-1 to TRBJ2-1, with a tentative D call TRBD1 (6 bases). The germline V gene encodes CDR1 SGHRS and CDR2 YFSETQ. Trimming cost V 2 bases and J 1 base, with 28 bases left between them. The CDR3 sequence is 21 residues long. CDR3 in amino acids: CASSLFGNRQIQGASYNEQFF. The CDR3 region has the DNA TGCGCCAGCAGCTTATTCGGGAACCGACAAATACAGGGCGCTTCCTACAATGAGCAGTTCTTC.

The chain employs TRBV6-6 and TRBJ1-5; the match to TRBD1 covers 7 bases. CDR1 is MNHNY and CDR2 is SVGAGI in the germline V gene (reference sequence). The CDR3 runs to 13 residues. The ends lost 6 bases at V and 5 bases at J; junction bases unmatched: 4. CDR3 sequence reads: CASSQDRDQPQHF. As DNA, the CDR3 is TGTGCCAGCAGCCAAGACAGGGATCAGCCCCAGCATTTT.

Only a few counts were recorded for this clone. V and J are TRBV11-2 and TRBJ1-2, with TRBD1 matching 8 bases. This CDR3 region has 15 residues. J gave up 3 bases and V 5 bases, and 8 bases lay outside the gene matches. Germline CDR1 reads SGHAT; CDR2 reads FQNNGV. The CDR3 DNA follows: TGTGCCAGCAGCACGAGTTCAGGGGGCCACTATGGCTACACCTTC. This sequence encodes CASSTSSGGHYGYTF.

The CDR3 region is CAGDPPETQYF. CDR3 DNA sequence: TGCGCCGGGGACCCTCCAGAGACCCAGTACTTC. V usage is TRBV5-1 and J usage is TRBJ2-5, with D perhaps given as TRBD1 or TRBD2 (5 bases each). There are 11 residues in the CDR3. V lost 10 bases, J lost 4 bases, and 11 bases lay in between. The germline V gene has CDR1 SGHRS and CDR2 YFSETQ.

J is TRBJ2-1 and V is TRBV10-3; D unresolved. The CDR3 length is 15 residues. Germline V gene lookup returns CDR1 ENHRY and CDR2 SYGVKD. V lost 2 bases to trimming and J lost 0 bases, with 8 bases between them. CDR3 bases: TGTGCCATCAGTGAGGGCCCAGGCTCCTACAATGAGCAGTTCTTC. Amino acid sequence: CAISEGPGSYNEQFF.

Here the CDR3 reads CASSFLAPLLAHYSYEQYV. The CDR3 coding sequence is TGTGCCAGCAGCTTCCTTGCCCCCCTTCTAGCGCACTACTCCTACGAGCAGTACGTC. The V gene is TRBV7-9, the J gene TRBJ2-7; TRBD2 is a possible D gene (6 bases). V lost 3 bases, J lost 0 bases, and 24 bases lay in between. The CDR3 loop spans 19 amino acids. The germline CDR1 and CDR2 sequences are SEHNR and FQNEAQ (reference sequence).

CDR3: CASSLWTVSNEKLFF. CDR3 bases: TGTGCCAGCAGCCTGTGGACAGTTTCTAATGAAAAACTGTTTTTT. The genes are TRBV3-1 (or the pseudogene TRBV3-2) and TRBJ1-4, with D perhaps matching TRBD1 (6 bases). Between the trimmed V and J ends, which lost 4 bases and 3 bases, there was a span of 12 bases. The CDR3 has 15 amino acids. Germline V lookup: CDR1 LGHDT, CDR2 YNNKEL (reference sequence).

This rearrangement joins TRBV5-8 to TRBJ1-4; D remains unclear. The germline CDR1 and CDR2 sequences are SGHTS and YDEGEE. The CDR3 consists of 12 residues. The germline V and J ends were trimmed by 6 bases and 10 bases, with 13 bases remaining between them. The CDR3 DNA reads as TGTGCCAGCACCTGGGAAAAGGGAAAACTGTTTTTT. Protein product: CASTWEKGKLFF.

V gene TRBV27 combines with J gene TRBJ1-3; 8 bases match TRBD1. The CDR3 contains 15 residues. V trimming: 3 bases; J trimming: 4 bases; junction bases outside the gene matches: 5. Germline-derived CDR1 and CDR2 are MNHEY and SMNVEV (reference sequence). The CDR3 here is CASSFGQGRGNTIYF. The CDR3 region has the DNA TGTGCCAGCAGTTTTGGACAGGGAAGAGGAAACACCATATATTTT.

The chain employs TRBV27 and TRBJ2-3; 9 bases agree with TRBD2. Trimming cost V 4 bases and J 4 bases; bases outside gene matches: 9. CDR3 length equals 16 residues. Germline CDR1 and CDR2: MNHEY and SMNVEV (reference sequence). As DNA, the CDR3 is TGTGCCAGCAGTTCTCAGGGGCGGGGGGGCCCAGATACGCAGTATTTT. Translation: CASSSQGRGGPDTQYF.

The CDR3 DNA follows: TGTGCCAGTAGTCAGTGGGGGTACGGCTACACCTTC. It codes for CASSQWGYGYTF. The V call is TRBV19, the J call TRBJ1-2; perhaps TRBD1 as D (5 bases). The ends were cut back, 5 bases at V and 8 bases at J, with 12 bases in the middle. There are 12 residues in the CDR3. Germline V gene lookup returns CDR1 LNHDA and CDR2 SQIVND (reference sequence).

This sequence joins TRBV29-1 and TRBJ2-1; maybe TRBD2 (6 bases). CDR3 size: 14 residues. The ends were cut back, 4 bases at V and 0 bases at J, with 10 bases in the middle. Germline-derived CDR1 and CDR2 are SQVTM and ANQGSEA. The CDR3 sequence is CSVVWGVSYNEQFF. Written as DNA, the CDR3 is TGCAGCGTTGTCTGGGGGGTCTCCTACAATGAGCAGTTCTTC.